This TCR beta chain was documented in a study of lymphopenia after photon versus proton radiotherapy (dated by TCRdb to the late 2010s). At the level of the whole study: The study compared the immunological effects of photon versus proton radiation therapy in patients with gastrointestinal tumors who developed high-grade lymphopenia. A cohort of around 21 patients with gastrointestinal tumors who received either photon or proton therapy and subsequently developed lymphopenia was included. The goal of the study was to describe how the two radiation modalities differ in their effects on the immune system.

Study-wide findings and limitations: The authors looked at the survival association only in patients who died, and they framed better survival with proton therapy as a possibility rather than a demonstrated result. Across the cohort, an inverse correlation was found between a larger post-nadir drop in TCR diversity and overall survival time among patients who died. During treatment, patients who received proton therapy stayed relatively stable, whereas patients who received photon therapy lost naive T cells and TCR diversity and gained effector/memory populations. After the lymphocyte count nadir, photon-treated repertoires showed oligoclonal expansion, especially of CD8+ Temra cells, which drove the drop in diversity.

The method was the immunoSEQ multiplex PCR assay. Deep sequencing of rearranged TCR beta loci, alongside multiparametric flow cytometry, was used to profile T cell repertoires. TCRdb limited this immuneACCESS table to in-frame rearrangements with V and J called. A share of clones is missing; checked studies link under half to unresolved V genes, and the rest is unexplained. The sample profile shows approximately 29,000 clones; over 75% of them were found once. Of the sample, about 14% is held by the ten largest clones. With respect to this clone: No cognate antigen has been identified for it. No base qualities exist here, and no much larger clone lies one base off it.

Unmatched junction bases come to 2, with V trimmed by 0 bases and J by 2 bases. As encoded in the germline V gene, CDR1 is SGDLS while CDR2 is YYNGEE. The CDR3 has 14 amino acids, counting the end cysteine and phenylalanine. This entry keeps only the CDR3 DNA: 42 bases, framed from base 1. This receptor was taken from a woman in her seventies with pancreatic cancer. This chain is built from TRBV9 and TRBJ2-7, with TRBD1 identical over 7 junction bases. The sample consisted of peripheral blood, taken from a patient treated with proton-based radiotherapy. The nucleotides are TGTGCCAGCAGCGTAGGGGACAGAACCTACGAGCAGTACTTC. This sequence encodes CASSVGDRTYEQYF.